These 12 T cell receptor beta chains were all obtained from the same sample, sequenced in a study of tissue T cells after allogeneic stem cell transplantation. TCRdb's table, derived via immunoSEQ multiplex PCR, lists solely in-frame clones and lacks some. The data contain about 6,000 clones, around 48% of them seen just once; the ten biggest clones take up roughly 40%. Time point meaning: mouse harvest day 14 after allogeneic transplant. The graft held 10^6 splenic CD5+ T cells and 10^7 T-cell-depleted bone marrow cells. The source material was gut tissue. These receptors were obtained from a female BALB/c mouse given C57BL/6 T cells with graft-versus-host disease after an allogeneic hematopoietic cell transplant.

This clone was found once. Genes here carry mouse names. Read sequence stops 1 residue before the CDR3 end, and the germline J gene provides the missing end. The V gene is TRBV23, the J gene TRBJ1-1; whether TRBD1, the table's D call, matches the DNA was not checked. CDR1 is KGHTA and CDR2 is FQNQQP in the germline V gene. The CDR3 is 15 residues long. The chain's CDR3 is CSSSQWGQSNTEVFF. The sequenced part of the CDR3 DNA is TGCTCCAGCAGTCAATGGGGACAGTCAAACACAGAAGTCTTC.

Concerning this clone itself: The gene names given are mouse names. The CDR3 end is not reached by the read, which stops 1 residue before it; the germline J gene fills it in. J is TRBJ1-5 and V is TRBV26; no firm D call. V was pared by 0 bases and J by 0 bases, with 6 bases between. Germline V gene lookup returns CDR1 KGHPV and CDR2 FQNQEV (reference sequence). CDR3 length equals 15 residues. The CDR3 reads CASSLSPYNNQAPLF. CDR3 DNA (partial): TGTGCCAGCAGTCTGTCGCCATATAACAACCAGGCTCCGCTT.

For this clone: Gene names and germline refer to mouse. The CDR3 end is not reached by the read, which stops 1 residue before it; the germline J gene fills it in. V usage is TRBV16 and J usage is TRBJ2-7, with TRBD2 matching 10 bases. This CDR3 is built from 16 residues. Germline values: CDR1 SGHSA, CDR2 FRNQAP. The V segment lost 0 bases and the J segment 3 bases; nucleotides outside the gene matches: 5. CDR3 DNA, as far as it was read: TGTGCAAGCAGCTTAGATCTGGGGGGGCGCTTCTATGAACAGTAC. It is translated as CASSLDLGGRFYEQY. The whole CDR3 protein is CASSLDLGGRFYEQYF.

About this clone: The genes and germline here are from mouse. Sequencing ends 1 residue short of the CDR3 end; the germline J gene provides the rest. The rearrangement links TRBV15 to TRBJ2-3; 8 nucleotides align to TRBD1. The germline CDR1 and CDR2 sequences are SGHND and FRSKSL. Trimming cost V 6 bases and J 8 bases; bases outside gene matches: 4. The CDR3 runs 12 residues. The CDR3 sequence is CASSGQGRTLYF. The CDR3 bases that were read are TGTGCCAGCAGCGGACAGGGACGAACGCTGTAT.

Turning to this clone: Mouse germline and gene names are used. With the read ending 1 residue before the CDR3 end, the germline J gene is used to fill in that end. The chain uses TRBV13-1 and TRBJ2-4; D is unresolved. The CDR3 totals 13 residues. The germline CDR1 and CDR2 sequences are NSHNY and SYGAGN. V was pared by 2 bases and J by 3 bases, with 7 bases between. The sequenced CDR3 bases are TGTGCCAGCAGTGAGGGGTCCCAAAACACCTTGTAC. Translated: CASSEGSQNTLY. The CDR3 reads in full as CASSEGSQNTLYF.

This clone was found a few times. Mouse gene names and germline throughout. The sequenced fragment ends 1 residue before the CDR3 boundary, so the rest is inferred from the germline J gene. V gene TRBV26 combines with J gene TRBJ2-3, with D perhaps TRBD2 (7 bases). V lost 0 bases to trimming and J lost 1 base, with 11 bases between them. This CDR3 comprises 16 residues. Germline V gene sequence: CDR1 KGHPV, CDR2 FQNQEV (reference sequence). CDR3 loop: CASSLSRGGGAETLYF. CDR3 bases read: TGTGCCAGCAGTCTGTCGAGGGGGGGTGGTGCAGAAACGCTGTAT.

This clone was counted only a few times. Gene names refer to mouse genes. The observed sequence ends 1 residue before the CDR3 terminus, with the missing tail filled in from the germline J gene. The V and J genes are TRBV13-1 and TRBJ1-2; weak D call: TRBD1 (6 bases). In germline, CDR1 is NSHNY, CDR2 SYGAGN. The V and J ends lost 3 bases and 0 bases respectively, with 9 bases between them. This CDR3 contains 14 residues. CDR3 region: CASSGGQTNSDYTF. The covered CDR3 bases are TGTGCCAGCAGTGGGGGACAAACAAACTCCGACTACACC.

As for this clone: Gene names are the mouse ones. The CDR3 end falls 1 residue outside the read, so it is completed with the germline J gene. The J gene is TRBJ2-2, the V gene TRBV26; 13 bases align to TRBD2. Germline V CDR1 and CDR2: KGHPV, FQNQEV (reference sequence). The CDR3 covers 17 residues. Germline trimming cut 5 bases from V and 4 bases from J; bases unmatched to any gene: 7. CDR3 DNA, as far as it was read: TGTGCCAGCAGTTCGGACTGGGGGGGCGCAGTCACCGGGCAGCTCTAC. Residues: CASSSDWGGAVTGQLY. The whole CDR3 is CASSSDWGGAVTGQLYF.

In this sample, this clone turned up a few times. Gene labels here are mouse ones. The read ends 1 residue before the CDR3 terminus; that terminus is restored from the germline J gene. This chain connects TRBV3 to TRBJ2-7, with 8 bases lining up with TRBD1. Germline V gives CDR1 SNHLY, CDR2 FYNGKV (reference sequence). V dropped 6 bases and J dropped 4; count of bases not matched to a gene: 2. This CDR3 comprises 12 residues. Here the CDR3 reads CASRGQGYEQYF. Partial CDR3 DNA: TGTGCCAGCAGAGGACAGGGTTATGAACAGTAC.

Comments on this clone: Gene names are the mouse ones. The observed sequence ends 1 residue before the CDR3 terminus, with the missing tail filled in from the germline J gene. The V gene is TRBV3, the J gene TRBJ2-3; 11 bases align to TRBD2. This CDR3 spans 16 amino acids. In germline, CDR1 is SNHLY, CDR2 FYNGKV (reference sequence). With 5 bases clipped from V and 2 bases from J, the junction kept 6 bases outside the gene matches. CDR3 region: CASSRDWGPVAETLYF. The sequenced part of the CDR3 DNA is TGTGCCAGCAGCCGGGACTGGGGGCCTGTTGCAGAAACGCTGTAT. Using reference TRBV3 and TRBJ2-3 for the parts outside the CDR3, the full variable domain is GPKVLQIPSHQIIDMGQMVTLNCDPVSNHLYFYWYKQILGQQMEFLVNFYNGKVMEKSKLFKDQFSVERPDGSYFTLKIQPTALEDSAVYFCASSRDWGPVAETLYFGSGTRLTVL.

Details on this clone: Germline and genes: mouse. The read finishes 1 residue shy of the CDR3 end, and the germline J gene is used to complete it. This chain links TRBV13-2 with TRBJ1-1; D might be TRBD1 (5 bases). Trimming took off 3 bases at V and 0 bases at J, with 6 bases between the two ends. The CDR3 loop spans 13 amino acids. Germline V lookup: CDR1 NNHNN, CDR2 SYGAGS (reference sequence). This CDR3 is CASGVRANTEVFF. Incomplete CDR3 DNA: TGTGCCAGCGGTGTCAGGGCAAACACAGAAGTCTTC.

Regarding this clone: Gene names follow the mouse nomenclature. The read terminates 1 residue before the CDR3 end, so the remaining end is supplied by the germline J gene. V usage is TRBV26 and J usage is TRBJ1-1; 8 bases line up with TRBD1. Germline V gene data show CDR1 as KGHPV and CDR2 as FQNQEV (reference sequence). J gave up 1 base and V 6 bases, and 7 bases lay outside the gene matches. The CDR3 runs 15 residues. The covered CDR3 bases are TGTGCCAGCAGCCGAGTGCAGGGGGCGAACACAGAAGTCTTC. It yields the protein CASSRVQGANTEVF. The complete CDR3 sequence is CASSRVQGANTEVFF.